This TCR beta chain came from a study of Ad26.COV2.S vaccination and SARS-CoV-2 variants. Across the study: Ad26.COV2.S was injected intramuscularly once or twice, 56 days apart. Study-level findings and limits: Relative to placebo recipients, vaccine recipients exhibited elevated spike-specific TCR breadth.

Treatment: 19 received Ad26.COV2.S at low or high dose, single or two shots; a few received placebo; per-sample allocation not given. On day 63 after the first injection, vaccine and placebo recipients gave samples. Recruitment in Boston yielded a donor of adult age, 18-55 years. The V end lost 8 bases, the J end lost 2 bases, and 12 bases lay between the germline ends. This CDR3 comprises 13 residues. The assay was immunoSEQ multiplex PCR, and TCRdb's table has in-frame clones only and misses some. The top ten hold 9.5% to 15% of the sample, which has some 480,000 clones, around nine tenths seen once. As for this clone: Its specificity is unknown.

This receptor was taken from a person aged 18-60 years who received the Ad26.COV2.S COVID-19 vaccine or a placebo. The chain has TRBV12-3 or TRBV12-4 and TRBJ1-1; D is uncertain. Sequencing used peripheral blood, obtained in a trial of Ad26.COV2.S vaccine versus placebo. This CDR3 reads CASWASLNTEAFF. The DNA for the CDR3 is TGTGCCAGCTGGGCTTCCCTAAACACTGAAGCTTTCTTT.